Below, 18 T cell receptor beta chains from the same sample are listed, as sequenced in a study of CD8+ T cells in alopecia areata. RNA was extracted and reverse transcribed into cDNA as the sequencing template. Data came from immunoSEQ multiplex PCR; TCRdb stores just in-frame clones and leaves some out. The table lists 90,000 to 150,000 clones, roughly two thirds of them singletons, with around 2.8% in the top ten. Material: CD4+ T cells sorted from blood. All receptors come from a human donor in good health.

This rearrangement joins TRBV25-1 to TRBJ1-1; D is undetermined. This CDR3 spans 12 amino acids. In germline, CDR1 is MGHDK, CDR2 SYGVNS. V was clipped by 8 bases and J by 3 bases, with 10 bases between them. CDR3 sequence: CASRVGHTEAFF. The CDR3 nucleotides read TGTGCCAGCCGCGTGGGCCACACTGAAGCTTTCTTT.

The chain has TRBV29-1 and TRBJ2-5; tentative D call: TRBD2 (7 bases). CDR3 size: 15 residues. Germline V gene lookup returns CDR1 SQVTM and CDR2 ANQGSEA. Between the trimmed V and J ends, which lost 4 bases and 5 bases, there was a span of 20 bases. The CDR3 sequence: CSVVRGRGLLETQYF. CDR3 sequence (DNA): TGCAGCGTTGTGCGGGGGCGGGGACTACTGGAGACCCAGTACTTC.

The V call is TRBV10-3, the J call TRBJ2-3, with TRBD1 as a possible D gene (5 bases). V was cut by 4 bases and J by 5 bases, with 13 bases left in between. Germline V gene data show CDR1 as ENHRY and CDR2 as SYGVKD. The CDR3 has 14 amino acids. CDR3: CAISARVPGDTQYF. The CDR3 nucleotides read TGTGCCATCAGTGCCAGGGTTCCTGGAGATACGCAGTATTTT.

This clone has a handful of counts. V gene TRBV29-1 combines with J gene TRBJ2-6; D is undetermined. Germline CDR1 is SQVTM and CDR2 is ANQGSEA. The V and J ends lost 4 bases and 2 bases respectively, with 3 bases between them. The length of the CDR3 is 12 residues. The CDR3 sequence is CSVGTGANVLTF. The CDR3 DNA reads TGCAGCGTTGGAACTGGGGCCAACGTCCTGACTTTC.

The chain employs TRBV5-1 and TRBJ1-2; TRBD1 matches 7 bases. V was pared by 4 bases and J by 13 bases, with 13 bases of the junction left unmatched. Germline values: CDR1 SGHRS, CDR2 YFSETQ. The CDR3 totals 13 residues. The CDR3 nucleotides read TGCGCCAGCAGCGTTGGGGGACAGCTGGGATGCACCTTC. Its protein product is CASSVGGQLGCTF. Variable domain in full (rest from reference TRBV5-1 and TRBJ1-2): KAGVTQTPRYLIKTRGQQVTLSCSPISGHRSVSWYQQTPGQGLQFLFEYFSETQRNKGNFPGRFSGRQFSNSRSEMNVSTLELGDSALYLCASSVGGQLGCTFGSGTRLTVV.

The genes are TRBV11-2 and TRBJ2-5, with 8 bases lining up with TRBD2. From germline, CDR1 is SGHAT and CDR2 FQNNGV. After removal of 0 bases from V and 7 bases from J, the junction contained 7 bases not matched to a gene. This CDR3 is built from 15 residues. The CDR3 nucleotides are TGTGCCAGCAGCTTAGAACCAGCGGGGGTTGGGACCCAGTACTTC. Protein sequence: CASSLEPAGVGTQYF.

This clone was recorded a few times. The DNA for the CDR3 is TGTGCCAGCAGGGCTACTAACGCTGGCTACACCTTC. Translated, it gives CASRATNAGYTF. This chain connects TRBV6-1 to TRBJ1-2; D is unresolved. V gave up 6 bases and J gave up 7 bases, with 12 bases separating them. This CDR3 region has 12 residues. From germline, CDR1 is MNHNS and CDR2 SASEGT.

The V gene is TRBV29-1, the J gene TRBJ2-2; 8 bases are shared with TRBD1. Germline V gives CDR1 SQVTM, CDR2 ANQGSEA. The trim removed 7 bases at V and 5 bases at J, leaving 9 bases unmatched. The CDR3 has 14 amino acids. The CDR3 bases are TGCAGCGCTAGGACAGGGATCGAAACCGGGGAGCTGTTTTTT. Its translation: CSARTGIETGELFF.

CDR3 sequence (DNA): TGCAGTCCAGGACGGCTACAATTCGCTTTCTTT. Its translation: CSPGRLQFAFF. The rearrangement uses TRBV20-1 and TRBJ1-1; D is unresolved. The germline V and J ends were trimmed by 8 bases and 11 bases, with 18 bases remaining between them. Germline CDR1 reads DFQATT; CDR2 reads SNEGSKA (reference sequence). The CDR3 length is 11 residues.

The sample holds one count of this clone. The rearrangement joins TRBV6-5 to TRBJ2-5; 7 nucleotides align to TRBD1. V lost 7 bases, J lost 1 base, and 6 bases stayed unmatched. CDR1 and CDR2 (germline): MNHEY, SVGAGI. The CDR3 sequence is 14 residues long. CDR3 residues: CASILRQGQETQYF. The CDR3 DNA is TGTGCCAGCATCCTGCGACAGGGCCAAGAGACCCAGTACTTC.

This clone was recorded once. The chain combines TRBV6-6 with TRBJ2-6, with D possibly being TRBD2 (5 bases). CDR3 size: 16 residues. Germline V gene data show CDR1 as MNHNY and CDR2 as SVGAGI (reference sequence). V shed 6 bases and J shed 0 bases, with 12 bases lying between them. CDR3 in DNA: TGTGCCAGCAGCCGAACGGGGTCCTCTGGGGCCAACGTCCTGACTTTC. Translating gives CASSRTGSSGANVLTF.

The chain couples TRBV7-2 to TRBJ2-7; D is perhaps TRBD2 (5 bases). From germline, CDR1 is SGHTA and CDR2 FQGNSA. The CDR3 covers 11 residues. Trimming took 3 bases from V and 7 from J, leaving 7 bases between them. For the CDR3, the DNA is TGTGCCAGCAGCTTTCGGAGGGAGCAGTACTTC. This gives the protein CASSFRREQYF. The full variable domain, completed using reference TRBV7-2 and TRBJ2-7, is GAGVSQSPSNKVTEKGKDVELRCDPISGHTALYWYRQSLGQGLEFLIYFQGNSAPDKSGLPSDRFSAERTGGSVSTLTIQRTQQEDSAVYLCASSFRREQYFGPGTRLTVT.

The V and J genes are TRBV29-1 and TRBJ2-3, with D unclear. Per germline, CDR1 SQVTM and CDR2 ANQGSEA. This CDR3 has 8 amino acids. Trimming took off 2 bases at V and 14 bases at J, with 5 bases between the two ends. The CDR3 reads CSVEWGYF. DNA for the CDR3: TGCAGCGTTGAATGGGGGTATTTT.

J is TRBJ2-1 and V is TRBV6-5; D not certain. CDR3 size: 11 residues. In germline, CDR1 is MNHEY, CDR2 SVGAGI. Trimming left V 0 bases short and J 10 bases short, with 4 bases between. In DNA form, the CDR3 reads TGTGCCAGCAGTTACTCGGGAGAGCAGTTCTTC. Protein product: CASSYSGEQFF.

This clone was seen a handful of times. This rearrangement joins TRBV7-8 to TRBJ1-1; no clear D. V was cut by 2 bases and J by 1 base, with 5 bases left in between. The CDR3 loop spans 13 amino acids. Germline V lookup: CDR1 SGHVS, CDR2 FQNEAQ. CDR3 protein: CASSLSANTEAFF. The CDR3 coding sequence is TGTGCCAGCAGCTTATCCGCGAACACTGAAGCTTTCTTT.

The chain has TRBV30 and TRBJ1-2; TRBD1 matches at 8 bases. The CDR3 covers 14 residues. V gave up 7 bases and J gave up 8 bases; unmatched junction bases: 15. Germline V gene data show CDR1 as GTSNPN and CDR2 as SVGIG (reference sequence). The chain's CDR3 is CASMGGRGLYGYTF. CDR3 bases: TGTGCCTCGATGGGTGGCAGGGGGCTCTACGGCTACACCTTC. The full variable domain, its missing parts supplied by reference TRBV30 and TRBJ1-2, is SQTIHQWPATLVQPVGSPLSLECTVEGTSNPNLYWYRQAAGRGLQLLFYSVGIGQISSEVPQNLSASRPQDRQFILSSKKLLLSDSGFYLCASMGGRGLYGYTFGSGTRLTVV.

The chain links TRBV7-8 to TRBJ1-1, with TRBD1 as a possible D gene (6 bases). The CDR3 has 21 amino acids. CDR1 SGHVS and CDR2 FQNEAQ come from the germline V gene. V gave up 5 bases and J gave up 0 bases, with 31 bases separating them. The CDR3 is CASSPTPLGILRRDMNTEAFF. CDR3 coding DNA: TGTGCCAGCAGCCCAACCCCTCTCGGGATACTACGGAGGGACATGAACACTGAAGCTTTCTTT.

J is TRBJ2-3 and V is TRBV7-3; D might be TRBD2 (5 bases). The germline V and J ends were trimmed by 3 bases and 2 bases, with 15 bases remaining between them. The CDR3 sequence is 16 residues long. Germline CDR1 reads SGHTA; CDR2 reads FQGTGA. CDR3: CASSFHSASFTDTQYF. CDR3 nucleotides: TGTGCCAGCAGCTTTCATAGCGCCTCTTTCACAGATACGCAGTATTTT.